The 6 T cell receptor beta chains presented below share a single source sample, sequenced in a study of graft-versus-host responses after intestinal transplantation. TCRdb's table, derived via immunoSEQ multiplex PCR, lists solely in-frame clones and lacks some. The table lists tens of thousands of clones, about 93% of them singletons. This sample comprised PBMCs, obtained about 790 days after a first intestinal transplant, on the day of a second. These TCRs come from a human patient who received an intestinal transplant, so some T cells may come from the graft donor.

The gene calls are TRBV29-1 and TRBJ2-5, with a weak D call TRBD1 (6 bases). CDR3 length: 13 residues. From germline, CDR1 is SQVTM and CDR2 ANQGSEA. V shed 4 bases and J shed 2 bases, with 11 bases lying between them. The CDR3: CSVGMDSQETQYF. DNA of the CDR3: TGCAGCGTTGGCATGGACAGTCAAGAGACCCAGTACTTC.

The chain links TRBV27 to TRBJ2-5; D might be TRBD1 (6 bases). The DNA end favors TRBJ2-7, so the J call may be wrong. There are 13 residues in the CDR3. Germline CDR1 and CDR2: MNHEY and SMNVEV (reference sequence). CDR3 DNA: TGTGCCAGCAGTGTCCGGGACATCAACGAGCAGTACTTC. Translation gives CASSVRDINEQYF.

This clone is a singleton in its sample. The chain is built from TRBV2 and TRBJ1-5; D gene unclear. This CDR3 spans 13 amino acids. The germline gives CDR1 SNHLY, CDR2 FYNNEI. The V end was cut by 7 bases, the J end by 5 bases, with 12 bases between. CDR3 amino acids: CASKVSGDQPQHF. The CDR3 coding sequence is TGTGCCAGCAAGGTGAGCGGGGATCAGCCCCAGCATTTT.

The chain links TRBV6-5 to TRBJ1-5; D call uncertain. The V gene's germline CDR1 is MNHEY and CDR2 SVGAGI. CDR3 size: 15 residues. V dropped 7 bases and J dropped 1 base, with 14 bases sitting between them. The CDR3 sequence is CASTRAQVSNQPQHF. The CDR3 region has the DNA TGTGCCAGCACGAGGGCACAAGTAAGCAATCAGCCCCAGCATTTT.

The chain is built from TRBV6-6 and TRBJ1-1; the D gene is possibly TRBD1 (5 bases). The CDR3 length is 13 residues. Trimming removed 5 bases from V and 5 bases from J, with 12 bases in between. CDR1 is MNHNY and CDR2 is SVGAGI in the germline V gene (reference sequence). The CDR3 sequence: CASSGVGPTEAFF. CDR3 DNA sequence: TGTGCCAGCAGTGGGGTGGGGCCGACTGAAGCTTTCTTT.

The V and J genes are TRBV5-4 and TRBJ2-3; D gene unclear. Trimming cost V 0 bases and J 5 bases, with 10 bases left between them. CDR1 and CDR2 (germline): SGHNT, YYREEE (reference sequence). The CDR3 sequence is 14 residues long. CDR3 loop: CASSLGSQRDTQYF. The CDR3 DNA reads TGTGCCAGCAGCTTGGGGTCCCAGAGAGATACGCAGTATTTT.